This entry is about one TCR beta chain. Its antigen is currently not known. Base qualities are not recorded, but no much larger clone differs from it by a single base. The cohort consisted of 600 to 750 healthy bone marrow donors. All cohort members were sampled while nominally healthy, although unrecorded immune exposures were likely present. The donor tested CMV seronegative, placing the donor among the 350 or so seronegative members of the cohort. Every donor gave a peripheral blood sample, and the peripheral blood mononuclear cells from that sample were used for TCR beta sequencing. The Qiagen DNeasy Blood Extraction Kit was used to extract genomic DNA from the blood cell samples. This record comes from a study of cytomegalovirus exposure and HLA in healthy donors (dated by TCRdb to 2016 to 2017). Looking at the study overall: An earlier analysis of roughly 500 of the donors reported 250 to 300 Gb of sequence data and 100 million to 130 million unique TCR beta sequences from about 180 million T cells. An early release covering over 500 HLA-typed donors comprised 250 to 350 gigabases of sequencing data and 65 million to 100 million unique TCR sequences. Of the roughly 390 genotyped donors, less than 90% were placed in the genetic ancestry cluster associated with self-reported Caucasian donors. The study aimed to test whether cataloging public T cell receptors could reveal signatures of past pathogen exposure. The study profiled the T cell repertoires of approximately 700 subjects by immunosequencing and related them to cytomegalovirus serostatus. In addition to the first cohort of approximately 670 subjects, a separate validation cohort of some 120 different subjects was used. High-throughput TCR immunosequencing, statistical association of individual TCRs with disease status, and machine learning were combined to predict cytomegalovirus infection status. A later analysis re-analyzed previously published TCR beta repertoires from hundreds of donors and added high-resolution HLA genotyping to study TCR occurrence patterns. Rather than using new phenotypic data, the later analysis identified candidate immune exposures from TCR beta sequences and from how often those sequences occurred across donors. To decide whether each TCR beta V gene segment behaved as functional or pseudogenic, an earlier analysis of fewer than 750 of the donors relied on high-throughput TCR beta sequencing. Donor age, sex, ethnicity and CMV serostatus were compiled together with the repertoire data. Genome-wide SNP genotypes for about 65% of the 666 donors were used in a later genetic analysis, which treated that subset as a discovery cohort. All discovery cohort repertoires had been generated using a single sequencing platform. HLA typing included class I and class II loci at four-digit resolution. The number of typed donors differed by locus: about 620-630 for A, B, C, DRB1 and DQB1; 500 to 550 for DQA1; around 580 for DPA1; and around 470 for DPB1. Because of strong linkage in the cohort, roughly five DR-DQ haplotypes were treated as single units for association and clustering. Across some 400 genotyped donors of the cohort, an average of roughly 200,000 unique TCR beta nucleotide sequences per donor were sequenced, and approximately 17% of those sequences were non-productive.

From a lookup of the germline V gene (reference sequence), CDR1 and CDR2 are LNHDA and SQIVND. At the junction V is shortened by 3 bases and J by 0 bases, with 9 bases in between. From the cysteine up to the phenylalanine, the CDR3 has a length of 15 residues. Just the 45-base CDR3 DNA is kept, in frame starting at base 1. Overall study outcomes, separate from this receptor: An association between a missense DCLRE1C variant and V-gene and J-gene trimming of TCR beta chains was found in a later genetic analysis and replicated in an independent cohort. According to a later genetic analysis, donors in an Asian-associated ancestry cluster had fewer N-insertions in productive TCRs than the approximately 670-donor mean. A few of the identified cytomegalovirus-associated TCR beta chains were confirmed in vitro to be specific for cytomegalovirus antigens. A later analysis found that TCR association rates varied across HLA loci, with DRB1 alleles showing the most associated TCRs and HLA-C alleles the fewest. Because the 87-base-pair reads could not distinguish some IMGT-functional V segments, including TRBV6-2 and TRBV6-3, those segments were excluded. According to the authors, the approach could potentially be generalized to other disease states and immunological phenotypes. Most TCR sequences were seen in very few donors, while some public TCRs were found in many individuals. The earlier analysis of fewer than 750 of the donors excluded seventeen rarely observed V segments, including chromosome 9 orphons, because counts were too low. In an earlier analysis of roughly 500 of the donors, most TCR beta V segments appeared in productive rearrangements about 87% or about 30% of the time, broadly matching IMGT annotations. According to a later analysis, most CMV-associated TCR beta chains appeared to be HLA-restricted, and the HLA associations seemed to be driven largely by CMV exposure. A cluster of highly shared sequence variants was judged likely to represent a technical artifact of the sequencing pipeline. In a later analysis, several top co-occurrence clusters were reported to appear linked to parvovirus B19, influenza, CMV and Epstein-Barr virus. Immune exposure information for the cohort was limited to CMV serostatus. Correlated functional status among segregating V segments might be attributable to linkage disequilibrium, but an unknown experimental factor could not be ruled out. HLA typing was unavailable for some donors at each locus, so association tests used only the typed subset. Sequencing depth was assumed to be roughly uniform across donors in the presence/absence analyses, though that assumption may not hold. Assigning TCR associations to individual alleles was difficult when HLA alleles, especially DR and DQ, strongly co-occurred. The classifier was reported to diagnose cytomegalovirus status with high specificity and sensitivity in both the original and validation cohorts. The cohort was sequenced for TCR beta chains only, and without alpha or paired-chain data the features that could be detected were limited. A total of 150 to 200 TCR beta chains were listed by the study as associated with cytomegalovirus. Compared with equally common non-associated chains, HLA-associated TCR beta chains in a later analysis were more clonally expanded and had lower generation probabilities. In a later analysis, 16,951 TCR beta sequences were associated with specific HLA alleles at a false discovery rate of 0.05. A further reported finding was that TCR beta sequences accurately predicted the HLA-A and HLA-B alleles for most subjects in the first cohort.

The library was obtained by the immunoSEQ multiplex PCR assay. For the multiplex PCR, a mixture combining 60 forward primers for TCR Vbeta segments and 13 reverse primers for TCR Jbeta segments was used. The CDR3 region of rearranged TCR beta genes was amplified from genomic DNA by a multiplex PCR assay. The amplified TCR beta libraries were sequenced on the Illumina HiSeq System as 87-base-pair reads. On the study's bioinformatics: In a later analysis, approximately 74 million unique TCR beta chains were counted across the roughly 700 repertoires, and roughly 10 million of these chains were shared by at least two donors. A nearest-neighbor algorithm error-corrected the raw reads and collapsed the reads into unique sequences, merging closely related sequences to remove PCR and sequencing errors. To assign V, D and J gene segments, CDR3 sequences were aligned to IMGT reference sequences. For a sequence to be retained, at least a six-nucleotide match to both a V gene segment and a J gene segment was required. A rearrangement was called productive if the CDR3 had no stop codons and remained in frame with V and J, and every other rearrangement was called non-productive. Following IMGT convention, CDR3 was defined as the stretch from the second conserved V-encoded cysteine to the conserved J-encoded phenylalanine. The earlier analysis of 587 of the donors excluded sequences that lacked an unambiguous match to a single V gene segment. An earlier analysis of almost 600 of the donors classified V segments as functional when productive rearrangements were above 56.7% and as segregating when the standard deviation between donors was above 5%. A statistical classification framework was built to diagnose cytomegalovirus status from the catalog of TCR beta chain sequences. In a later analysis, TCR nucleotide sequences were compared against IMGT/GENE-DB human TR gene sequences so that V and J genes could be assigned. Using the TCRdist pipeline, a later analysis assigned CDR3 sequences along with most-parsimonious VDJ recombination scenarios. In a later analysis, each TCR beta chain was defined by its CDR3 amino acid sequence together with its V-gene family, and reads lacking a unique V-gene family were excluded. In a later analysis, fewer than 650 highly shared, low-generation-probability nucleotide sequences were removed to address suspected cross-contamination and a sequencing artifact. In a later analysis, a clonal expansion index for each public chain was calculated from normalized within-repertoire ranks of inferred template counts. Generation probabilities in a later analysis came from a VDJ recombination model fitted to out-of-frame rearrangements, and those results were checked against IGoR. In a later analysis, TCR-TCR, TCR-HLA and TCR-CMV co-occurrence was scored with hypergeometric tests, and a repertoire-size bias correction was applied to TCR pairs. To estimate false discovery rates, a later analysis permuted the HLA or CMV assignments 20 times. In a later analysis, co-occurring TCRs were grouped using DBSCAN, and TCRdist sequence similarity was added for clustering within HLA-allele-positive subsets. Repertoires with fewer than 30,000 or more than 120,000 public chains were left out of co-occurrence clustering, as were a few repertoires with anomalous nucleotide sharing. TCRdb took over this immuneACCESS table, retaining in-frame rearrangements with V and J assigned. Such tables are incomplete; in checked studies, under half of the missing clones stem from an unresolved V gene, and the remainder is unexplained. V and J calls and clone size follow that table, whereas D and trimming were derived from the DNA. The sample table holds 100,000 to 150,000 clones, of which approximately 74% were seen once. Of the sample, under 8.5% falls within the top ten clones.

Sequenced: PBMCs. The TCR sequence derives from a male donor in good health and CMV-seronegative. This sequence uses TRBV19 and TRBJ1-3, with no confident D gene call. CDR3 reads: CASSMVSPSGNTIYF. The DNA is TGTGCCAGTAGTATGGTGAGCCCCTCTGGAAACACCATATATTTT. With the portions outside the CDR3 filled from the reference TRBV19 and TRBJ1-3 genes, the complete variable region becomes DGGITQSPKYLFRKEGQNVTLSCEQNLNHDAMYWYRQDPGQGLRLIYYSQIVNDFQKGDIAEGYSVSREKKESFPLTVTSAQKNPTAFYLCASSMVSPSGNTIYFGEGSWLTVV.